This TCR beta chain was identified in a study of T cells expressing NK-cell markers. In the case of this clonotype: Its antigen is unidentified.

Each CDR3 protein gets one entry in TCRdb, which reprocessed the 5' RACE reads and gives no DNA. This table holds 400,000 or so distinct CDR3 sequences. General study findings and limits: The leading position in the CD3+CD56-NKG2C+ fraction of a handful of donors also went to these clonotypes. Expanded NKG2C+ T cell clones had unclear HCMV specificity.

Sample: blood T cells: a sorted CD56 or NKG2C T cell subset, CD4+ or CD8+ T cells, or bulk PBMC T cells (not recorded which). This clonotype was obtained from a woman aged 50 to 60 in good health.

CDR3 region: CASSKGQGKRADTQYF. This chain uses TRBV19 with TRBJ2-3; the D gene TCRdb calls, TRBD1, cannot be checked with no DNA. Germline CDR1 is LNHDA and CDR2 is SQIVND (reference sequence). The CDR3 extends over 16 amino acids.